The rows below give T cell receptor beta chains drawn from one sample of a study of vaccination and CD4 T cells after COVID-19. The antigens these receptors bind are not known. Each CDR3 protein gets one entry after TCRdb re-called the PCR reads with MiXCR. The sample lists 15,000 to 20,000 distinct CDR3 sequences, 55% to 65% seen once, with 4% to 6.5% in the top ten. The sample consisted of CD4+ T cells from blood, cultured in vitro, taken after SARS-CoV-2 vaccination. The source is a human donor who had recovered from COVID-19. CDR3s include the opening cysteine and the closing phenylalanine or tryptophan. The order of the fields is clone size, V gene, D gene, J gene, CDR3 protein, CDR3 DNA. A D gene is named only where the DNA matches it firmly. The listing skips clone size in some rows; elsewhere it reads once, few, many or a size class.

-	TRBV2	-	TRBJ2-2	CASSEVGGYTGELFF	TGTGCCAGCAGTGAAGTGGGGGGATACACCGGGGAGCTGTTTTTT
-	TRBV7-9	TRBD2	TRBJ2-3	CASSMARGLAGGPNNIDTQYF	TGTGCCAGCAGCATGGCTAGAGGACTAGCGGGGGGGCCAAATAATATAGATACGCAGTATTTT
once	TRBV20-1	-	TRBJ1-1	CSARDSYREAFF	TGCAGTGCTAGGGATTCATACAGGGAAGCTTTCTTT
-	TRBV23-1	-	TRBJ1-3	CASSQLGSAVSGNTIYF	TGCGCCAGCAGTCAATTAGGGTCAGCCGTCTCTGGAAACACCATATATTTT
once	TRBV5-8	TRBD2	TRBJ2-7	CASRPRLAGTYEQYF	TGTGCCAGCAGACCCCGACTAGCGGGAACCTACGAGCAGTACTTC
few	TRBV6-2/TRBV6-3	TRBD1	TRBJ2-2	CASSQSGQPNTGELFF	TGTGCCAGCAGTCAGTCGGGACAGCCCAACACCGGGGAGCTGTTTTTT
-	TRBV12-3/TRBV12-4	-	TRBJ1-1	CASSFASQSEAFF	TGTGCCAGCAGTTTTGCTTCGCAAAGTGAAGCTTTCTTT
-	TRBV6-5	-	TRBJ1-5	CASSYDTANQPQHF	TGTGCCAGCAGTTACGATACAGCAAATCAGCCCCAGCATTTT
-	TRBV6-5	TRBD2	TRBJ2-2	CASSYGGRTSGTGELFF	TGTGCCAGCAGTTACGGAGGAAGGACTAGCGGCACCGGGGAGCTGTTTTTT
once	TRBV6-1	-	TRBJ2-7	CASSQGHANGEQYF	TGTGCCAGCAGTCAGGGACATGCAAACGGCGAGCAGTACTTC
-	TRBV15	-	TRBJ2-7	CATATDSPYEQYF	TGTGCCACCGCAACGGACAGCCCCTACGAGCAGTACTTC
-	TRBV10-3	-	TRBJ1-1	CASSYTGNTEAFF	TGTGCCAGCAGTTACACGGGGAACACTGAAGCTTTCTTT
-	TRBV12-3/TRBV12-4	-	TRBJ1-5	CASSLSRGLVINQPQHF	TGTGCCAGCAGTTTATCGAGGGGTCTTGTAATCAATCAGCCCCAGCATTTT
few	TRBV7-2	-	TRBJ1-2	CASSLPRNDGYTF	TGTGCCAGCAGCTTACCCAGGAATGATGGCTACACCTTC
few	TRBV6-5	-	TRBJ1-5	CASSYSDKNQPQHF	TGTGCCAGCAGTTACTCGGACAAAAATCAGCCCCAGCATTTT
-	TRBV7-9	-	TRBJ1-1	CASSLFGGSNTEAFF	TGTGCCAGCAGCTTATTTGGGGGCTCGAACACTGAAGCTTTCTTC
-	TRBV10-3	TRBD1	TRBJ1-4	CAISEQGGDEKLFF	TGTGCCATCAGTGAGCAGGGGGGCGATGAAAAACTGTTTTTT
-	TRBV6-1	-	TRBJ2-3	CASSGGQGLSSPDTQYF	TGTGCCAGCTCAGGCGGGCAGGGGCTTTCGTCTCCAGATACGCAGTATTTT